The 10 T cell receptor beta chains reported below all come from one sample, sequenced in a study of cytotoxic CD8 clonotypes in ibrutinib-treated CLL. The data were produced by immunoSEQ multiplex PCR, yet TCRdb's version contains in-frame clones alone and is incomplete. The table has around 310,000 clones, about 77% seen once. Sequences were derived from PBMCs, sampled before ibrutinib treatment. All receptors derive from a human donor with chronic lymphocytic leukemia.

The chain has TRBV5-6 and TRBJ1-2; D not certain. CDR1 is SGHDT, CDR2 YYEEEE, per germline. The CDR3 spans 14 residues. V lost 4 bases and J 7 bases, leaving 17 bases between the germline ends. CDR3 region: CASSPASVIGGYTF. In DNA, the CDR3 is TGTGCCAGCAGCCCCGCGTCGGTTATAGGTGGCTACACCTTC.

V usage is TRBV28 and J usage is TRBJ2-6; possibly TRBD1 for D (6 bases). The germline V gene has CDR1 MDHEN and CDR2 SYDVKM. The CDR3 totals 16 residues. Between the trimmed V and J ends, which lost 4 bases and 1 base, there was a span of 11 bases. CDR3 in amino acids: CASSWAGASGANVLTF. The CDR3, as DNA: TGTGCCAGCAGTTGGGCAGGGGCTTCTGGGGCCAACGTCCTGACTTTC.

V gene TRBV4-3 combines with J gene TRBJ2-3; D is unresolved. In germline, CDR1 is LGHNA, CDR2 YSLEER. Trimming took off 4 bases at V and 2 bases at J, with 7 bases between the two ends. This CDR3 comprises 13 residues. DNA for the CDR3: TGCGCCAGCAGCCGTGGGATCACAGATACGCAGTATTTT. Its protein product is CASSRGITDTQYF.

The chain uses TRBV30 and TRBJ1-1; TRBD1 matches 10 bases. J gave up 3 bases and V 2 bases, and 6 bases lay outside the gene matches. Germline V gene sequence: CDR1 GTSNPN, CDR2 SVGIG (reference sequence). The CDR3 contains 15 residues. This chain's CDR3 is CAWSSLGQGYTEAFF. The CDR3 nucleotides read TGTGCCTGGAGTTCCTTGGGACAGGGGTACACTGAAGCTTTCTTT.

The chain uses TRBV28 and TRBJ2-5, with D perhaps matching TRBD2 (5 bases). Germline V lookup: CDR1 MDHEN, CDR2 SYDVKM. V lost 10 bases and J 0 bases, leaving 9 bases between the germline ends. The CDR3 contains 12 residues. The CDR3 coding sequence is TGTGCCACCCTAGCCAACCAAGAGACCCAGTACTTC. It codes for CATLANQETQYF.

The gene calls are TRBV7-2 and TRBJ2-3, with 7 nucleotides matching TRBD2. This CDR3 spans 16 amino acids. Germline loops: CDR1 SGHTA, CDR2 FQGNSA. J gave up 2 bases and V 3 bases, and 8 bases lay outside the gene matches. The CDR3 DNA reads TGTGCCAGCAGCTTTACGGGAGGCTTTTACACAGATACGCAGTATTTT. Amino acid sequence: CASSFTGGFYTDTQYF.

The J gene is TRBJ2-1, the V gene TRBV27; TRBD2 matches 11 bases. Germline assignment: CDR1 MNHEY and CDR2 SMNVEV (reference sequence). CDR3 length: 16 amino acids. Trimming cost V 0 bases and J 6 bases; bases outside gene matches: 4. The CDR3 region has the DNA TGTGCCAGCAGTTTATCCCTAGCGGGAGGCGGCAATGAGCAGTTCTTC. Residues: CASSLSLAGGGNEQFF.

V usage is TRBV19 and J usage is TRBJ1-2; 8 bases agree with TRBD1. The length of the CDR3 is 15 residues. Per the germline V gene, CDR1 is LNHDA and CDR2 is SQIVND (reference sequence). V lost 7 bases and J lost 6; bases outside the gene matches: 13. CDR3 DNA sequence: TGTGCCAGTAATTGGGGGACAGGAGGAATCGATGGCTACACCTTC. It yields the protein CASNWGTGGIDGYTF.

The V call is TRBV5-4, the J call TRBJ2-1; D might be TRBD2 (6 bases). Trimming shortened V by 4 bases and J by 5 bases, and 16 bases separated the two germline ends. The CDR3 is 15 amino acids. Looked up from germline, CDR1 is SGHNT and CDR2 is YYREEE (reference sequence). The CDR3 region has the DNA TGTGCCAGCAGCCCTCGGGCTAGCGAAGACAATGAGCAGTTCTTC. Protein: CASSPRASEDNEQFF.

CDR3 nucleotide sequence: TGTCACTCCGGGACTTCGGTGTACGAGCAGTACTTC. As protein: CHSGTSVYEQYF. The V and J genes are TRBV2 and TRBJ2-7; tentative D call: TRBD2 (6 bases). The CDR3 has 12 residues. The germline CDR1 and CDR2 sequences are SNHLY and FYNNEI.